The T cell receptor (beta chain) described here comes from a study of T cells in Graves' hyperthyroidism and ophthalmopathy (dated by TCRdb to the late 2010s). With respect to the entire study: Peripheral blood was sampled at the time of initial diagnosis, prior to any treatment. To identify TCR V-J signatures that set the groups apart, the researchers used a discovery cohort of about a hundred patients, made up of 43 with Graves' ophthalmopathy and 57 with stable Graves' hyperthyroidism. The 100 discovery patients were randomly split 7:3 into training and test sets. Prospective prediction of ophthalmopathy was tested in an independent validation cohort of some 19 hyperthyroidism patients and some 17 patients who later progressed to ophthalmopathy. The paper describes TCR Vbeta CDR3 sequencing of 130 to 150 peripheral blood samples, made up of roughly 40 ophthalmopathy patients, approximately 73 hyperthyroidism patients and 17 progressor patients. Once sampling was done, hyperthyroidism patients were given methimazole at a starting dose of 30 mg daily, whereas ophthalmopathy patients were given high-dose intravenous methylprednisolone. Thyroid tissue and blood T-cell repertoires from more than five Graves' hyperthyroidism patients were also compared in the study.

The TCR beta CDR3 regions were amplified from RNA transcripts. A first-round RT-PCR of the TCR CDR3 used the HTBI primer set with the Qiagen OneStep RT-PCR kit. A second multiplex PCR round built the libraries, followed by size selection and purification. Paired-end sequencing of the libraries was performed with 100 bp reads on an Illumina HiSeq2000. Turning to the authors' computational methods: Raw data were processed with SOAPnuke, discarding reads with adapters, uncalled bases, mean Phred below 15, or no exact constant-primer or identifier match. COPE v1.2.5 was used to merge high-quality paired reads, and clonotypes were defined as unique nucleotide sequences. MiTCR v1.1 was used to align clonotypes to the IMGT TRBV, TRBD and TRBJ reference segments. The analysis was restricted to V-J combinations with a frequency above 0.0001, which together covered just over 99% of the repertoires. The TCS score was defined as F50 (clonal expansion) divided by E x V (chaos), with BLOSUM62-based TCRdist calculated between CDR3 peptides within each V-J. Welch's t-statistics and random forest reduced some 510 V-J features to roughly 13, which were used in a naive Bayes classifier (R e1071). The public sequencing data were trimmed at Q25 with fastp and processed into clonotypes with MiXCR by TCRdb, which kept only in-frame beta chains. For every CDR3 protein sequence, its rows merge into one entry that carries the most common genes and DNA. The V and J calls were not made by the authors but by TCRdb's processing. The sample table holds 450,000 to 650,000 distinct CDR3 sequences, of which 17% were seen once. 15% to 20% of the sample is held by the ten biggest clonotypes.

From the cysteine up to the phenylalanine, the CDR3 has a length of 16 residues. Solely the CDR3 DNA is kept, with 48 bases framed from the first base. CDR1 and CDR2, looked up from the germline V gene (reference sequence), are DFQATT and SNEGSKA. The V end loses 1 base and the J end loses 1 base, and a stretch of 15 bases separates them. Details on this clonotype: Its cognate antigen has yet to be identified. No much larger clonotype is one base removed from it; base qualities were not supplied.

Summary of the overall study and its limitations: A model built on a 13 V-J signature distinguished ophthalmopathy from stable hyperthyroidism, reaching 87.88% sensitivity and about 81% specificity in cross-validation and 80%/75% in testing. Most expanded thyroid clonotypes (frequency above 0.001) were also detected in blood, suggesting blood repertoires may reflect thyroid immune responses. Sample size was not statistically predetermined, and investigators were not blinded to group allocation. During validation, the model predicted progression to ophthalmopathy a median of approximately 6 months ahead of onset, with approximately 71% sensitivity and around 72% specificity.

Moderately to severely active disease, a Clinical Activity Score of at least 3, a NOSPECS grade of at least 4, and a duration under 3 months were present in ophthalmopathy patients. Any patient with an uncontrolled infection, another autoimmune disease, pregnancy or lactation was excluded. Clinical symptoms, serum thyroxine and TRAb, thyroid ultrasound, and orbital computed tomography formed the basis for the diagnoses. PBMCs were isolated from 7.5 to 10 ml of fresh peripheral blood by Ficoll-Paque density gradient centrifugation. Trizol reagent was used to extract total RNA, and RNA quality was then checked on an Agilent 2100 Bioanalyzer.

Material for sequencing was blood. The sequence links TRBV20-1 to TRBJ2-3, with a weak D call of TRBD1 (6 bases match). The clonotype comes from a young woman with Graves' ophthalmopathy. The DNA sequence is TGCAGTGCTAGAGTTTGGACAGAGGGTGGCACAGATACGCAGTATTTT. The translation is CSARVWTEGGTDTQYF.